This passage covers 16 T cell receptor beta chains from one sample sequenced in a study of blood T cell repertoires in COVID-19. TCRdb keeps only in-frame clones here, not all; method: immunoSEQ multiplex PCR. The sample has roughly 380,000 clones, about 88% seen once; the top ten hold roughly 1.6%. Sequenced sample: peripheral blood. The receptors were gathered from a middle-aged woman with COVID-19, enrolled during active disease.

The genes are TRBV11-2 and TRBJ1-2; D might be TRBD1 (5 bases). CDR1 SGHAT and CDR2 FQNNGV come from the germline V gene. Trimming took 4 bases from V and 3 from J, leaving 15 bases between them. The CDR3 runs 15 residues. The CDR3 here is CASSSYRKGDYGYTF. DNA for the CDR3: TGTGCCAGCAGCTCTTACAGGAAGGGCGACTATGGCTACACCTTC.

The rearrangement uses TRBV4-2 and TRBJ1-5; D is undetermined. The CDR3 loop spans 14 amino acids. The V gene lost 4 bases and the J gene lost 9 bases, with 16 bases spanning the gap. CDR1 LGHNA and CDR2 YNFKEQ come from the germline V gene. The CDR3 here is CASSRLSFNGPQHF. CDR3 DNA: TGTGCCAGCAGCCGCCTAAGCTTTAACGGGCCCCAGCATTTT.

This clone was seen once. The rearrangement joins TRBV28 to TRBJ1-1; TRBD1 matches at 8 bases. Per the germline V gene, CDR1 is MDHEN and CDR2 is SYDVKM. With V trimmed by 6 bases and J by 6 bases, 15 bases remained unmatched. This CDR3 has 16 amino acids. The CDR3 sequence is CASSYASGGAVAEAFF. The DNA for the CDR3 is TGTGCCAGCAGCTACGCGTCAGGGGGCGCCGTGGCTGAAGCTTTCTTT.

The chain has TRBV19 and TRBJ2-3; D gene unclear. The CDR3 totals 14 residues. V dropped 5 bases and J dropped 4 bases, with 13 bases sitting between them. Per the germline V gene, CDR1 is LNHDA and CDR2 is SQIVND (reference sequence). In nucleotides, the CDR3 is TGTGCCAGTAGTTGGCCCCCCGCCCCAGATACGCAGTATTTT. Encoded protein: CASSWPPAPDTQYF.

Here the CDR3 reads CASSPTGASWEEQFF. CDR3 coding DNA: TGTGCCAGCAGCCCGACAGGGGCCTCTTGGGAGGAGCAGTTCTTC. V is TRBV7-2 and J is TRBJ2-1; 8 bases map to TRBD1. The V gene end was trimmed by 5 bases and the J gene end by 10 bases; junction bases not matched to a gene: 13. The CDR3 has 15 residues. Germline CDR1 reads SGHTA; CDR2 reads FQGNSA.

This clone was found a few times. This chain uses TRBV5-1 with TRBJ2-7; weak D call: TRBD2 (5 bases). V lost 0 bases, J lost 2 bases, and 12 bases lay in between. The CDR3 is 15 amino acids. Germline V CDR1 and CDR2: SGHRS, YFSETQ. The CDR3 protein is CASSLVLGRPYEQYF. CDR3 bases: TGCGCCAGCAGCTTGGTTCTGGGGAGACCCTACGAGCAGTACTTC.

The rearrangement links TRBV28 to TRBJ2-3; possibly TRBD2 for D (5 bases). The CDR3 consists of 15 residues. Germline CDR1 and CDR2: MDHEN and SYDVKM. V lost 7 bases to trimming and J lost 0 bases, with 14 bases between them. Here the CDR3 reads CASINPRASTDTQYF. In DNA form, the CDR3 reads TGTGCCAGCATCAACCCGCGGGCGAGCACAGATACGCAGTATTTT. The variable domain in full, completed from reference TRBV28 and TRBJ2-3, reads DVKVTQSSRYLVKRTGEKVFLECVQDMDHENMFWYRQDPGLGLRLIYFSYDVKMKEKGDIPEGYSVSREKKERFSLILESASTNQTSMYLCASINPRASTDTQYFGPGTRLTVL.

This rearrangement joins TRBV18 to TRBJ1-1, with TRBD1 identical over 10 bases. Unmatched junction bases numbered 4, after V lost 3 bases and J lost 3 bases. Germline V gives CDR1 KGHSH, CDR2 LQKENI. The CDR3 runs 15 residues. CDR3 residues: CASSPLTGGYTEAFF. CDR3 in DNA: TGTGCCAGCTCACCGTTGACAGGGGGCTACACTGAAGCTTTCTTT.

The CDR3 is CASSLHTGELFF. Written as DNA, the CDR3 is TGTGCCAGCAGCCTCCACACCGGGGAGCTGTTTTTT. The J gene is TRBJ2-2, the V gene TRBV27; D call uncertain. V gave up 6 bases and J gave up 3 bases, with 5 bases separating them. Germline CDR1 MNHEY, CDR2 SMNVEV (reference sequence). The length of the CDR3 is 12 residues.

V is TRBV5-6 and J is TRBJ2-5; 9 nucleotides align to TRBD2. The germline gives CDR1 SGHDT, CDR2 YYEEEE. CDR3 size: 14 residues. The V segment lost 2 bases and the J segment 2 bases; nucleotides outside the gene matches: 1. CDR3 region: CASSLAGGQETQYF. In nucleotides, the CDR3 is TGTGCCAGCAGCTTAGCGGGGGGACAAGAGACCCAGTACTTC.

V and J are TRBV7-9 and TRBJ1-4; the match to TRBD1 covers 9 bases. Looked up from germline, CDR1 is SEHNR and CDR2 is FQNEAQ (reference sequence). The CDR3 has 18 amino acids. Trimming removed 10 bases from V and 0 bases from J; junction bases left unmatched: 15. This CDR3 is CATNDRGQGVATNEKLFF. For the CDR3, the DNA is TGTGCCACAAACGACAGGGGACAGGGTGTAGCAACTAATGAAAAACTGTTTTTT.

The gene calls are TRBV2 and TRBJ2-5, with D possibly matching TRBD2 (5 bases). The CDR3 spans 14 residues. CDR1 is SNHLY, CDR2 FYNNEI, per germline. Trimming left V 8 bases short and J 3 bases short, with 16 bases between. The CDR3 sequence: CASRNSTGKETQYF. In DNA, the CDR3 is TGTGCCAGCCGAAATTCTACCGGGAAAGAGACCCAGTACTTC.

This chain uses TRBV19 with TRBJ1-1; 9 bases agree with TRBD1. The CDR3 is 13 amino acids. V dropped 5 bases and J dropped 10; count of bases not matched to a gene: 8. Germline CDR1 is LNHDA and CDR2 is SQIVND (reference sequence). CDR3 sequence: CASSPRTGEGAFF. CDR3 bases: TGTGCCAGTAGTCCAAGGACAGGGGAGGGAGCTTTCTTT.

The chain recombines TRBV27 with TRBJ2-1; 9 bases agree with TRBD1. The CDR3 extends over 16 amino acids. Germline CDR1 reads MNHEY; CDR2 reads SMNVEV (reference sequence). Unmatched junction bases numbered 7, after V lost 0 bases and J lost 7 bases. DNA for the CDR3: TGTGCCAGCAGTTTATCGGGACAGGGTCGATTGAATGAGCAGTTCTTC. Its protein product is CASSLSGQGRLNEQFF.

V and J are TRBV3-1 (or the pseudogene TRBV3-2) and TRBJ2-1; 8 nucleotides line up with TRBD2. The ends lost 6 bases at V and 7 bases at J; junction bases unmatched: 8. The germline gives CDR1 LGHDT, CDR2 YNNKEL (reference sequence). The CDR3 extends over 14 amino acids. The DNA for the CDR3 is TGTGCCAGCAGAAGACGGGAGGGGAGTAATGAGCAGTTCTTC. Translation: CASRRREGSNEQFF.

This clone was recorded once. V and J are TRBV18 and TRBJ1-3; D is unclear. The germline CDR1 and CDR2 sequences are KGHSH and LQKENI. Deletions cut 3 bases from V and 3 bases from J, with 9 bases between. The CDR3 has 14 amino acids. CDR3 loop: CASSPAGGGNTIYF. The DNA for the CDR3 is TGTGCCAGCTCACCGGCCGGAGGTGGAAACACCATATATTTT. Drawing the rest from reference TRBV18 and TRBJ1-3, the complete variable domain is NAGVMQNPRHLVRRRGQEARLRCSPMKGHSHVYWYRQLPEEGLKFMVYLQKENIIDESGMPKERFSAEFPKEGPSILRIQQVVRGDSAAYFCASSPAGGGNTIYFGEGSWLTVV.